This T cell receptor (beta chain) was sequenced for a study of blood T cells in healthy people across ages. A second PCR of 7 to 11 cycles used a sample-barcoded 5' primer and a J-beta primer mix. Researchers report that a template-switch adaptor with 12 random nucleotides tagged each cDNA molecule. TCRdb reanalysed the 5' RACE reads using MiXCR and keeps one entry per CDR3 protein. The top ten hold 3.6% of the sample, which has hundreds of thousands of distinct CDR3 sequences, about 27% seen once. The V gene's germline CDR1 is SGHKS and CDR2 YYEKEE (reference sequence). The CDR3 runs to 17 residues. The sample also formed part of further work on T cells of mothers and their children.

The receptor comes from a boy aged 2 to 9 in good health. The chain combines TRBV5-5 with TRBJ2-5; TRBD1 matches 8 bases. The end of the DNA is better explained by TRBJ2-1, so the J call may be wrong. Sequenced: blood. The CDR3 loop reads CASSFIPSDRVGHEQFF. The CDR3 coding sequence is TGTGCCAGCAGCTTTATACCCTCGGACAGGGTCGGGCATGAGCAGTTCTTC.